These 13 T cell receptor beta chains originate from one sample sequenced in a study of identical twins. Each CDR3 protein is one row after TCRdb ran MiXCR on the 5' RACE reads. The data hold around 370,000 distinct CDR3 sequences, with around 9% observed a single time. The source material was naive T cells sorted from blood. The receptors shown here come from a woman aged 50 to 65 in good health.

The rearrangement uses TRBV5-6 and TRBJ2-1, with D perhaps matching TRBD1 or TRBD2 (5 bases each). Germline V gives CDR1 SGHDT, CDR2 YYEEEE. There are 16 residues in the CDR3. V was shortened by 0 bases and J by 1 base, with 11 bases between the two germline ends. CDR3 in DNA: TGTGCCAGCAGCTTGGGAGGGGTCATGTCCTACAATGAGCAGTTCTTC. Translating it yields CASSLGGVMSYNEQFF.

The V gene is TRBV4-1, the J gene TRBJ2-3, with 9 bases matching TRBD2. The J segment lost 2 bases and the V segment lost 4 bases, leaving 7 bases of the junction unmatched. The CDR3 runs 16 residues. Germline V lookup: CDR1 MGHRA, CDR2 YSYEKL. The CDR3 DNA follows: TGCGCCAGCAGCCGCCGACTAGCGGAGACCACAGATACGCAGTATTTT. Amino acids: CASSRRLAETTDTQYF.

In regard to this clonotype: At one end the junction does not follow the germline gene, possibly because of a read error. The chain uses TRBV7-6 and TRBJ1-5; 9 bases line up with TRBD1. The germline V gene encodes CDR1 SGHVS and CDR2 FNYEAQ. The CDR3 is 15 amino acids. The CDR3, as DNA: TGTGCCACCAGCGTCGGGACAGGGCTAAAGCAGCCCCAGCATTTT. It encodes CATSVGTGLKQPQHF.

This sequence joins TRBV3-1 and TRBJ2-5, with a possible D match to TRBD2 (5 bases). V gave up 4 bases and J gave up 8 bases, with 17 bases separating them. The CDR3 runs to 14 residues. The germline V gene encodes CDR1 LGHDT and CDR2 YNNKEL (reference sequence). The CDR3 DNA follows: TGTGCCAGCAGCCCCCCGAGGGCCCCCCGCACCCAGTACTTC. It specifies CASSPPRAPRTQYF.

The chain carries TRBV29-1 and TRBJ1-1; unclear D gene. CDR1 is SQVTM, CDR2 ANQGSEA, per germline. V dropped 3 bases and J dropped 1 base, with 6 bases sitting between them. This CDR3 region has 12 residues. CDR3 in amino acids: CSVERGNTEAFF. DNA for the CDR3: TGCAGCGTTGAGCGGGGGAACACTGAAGCTTTCTTT.

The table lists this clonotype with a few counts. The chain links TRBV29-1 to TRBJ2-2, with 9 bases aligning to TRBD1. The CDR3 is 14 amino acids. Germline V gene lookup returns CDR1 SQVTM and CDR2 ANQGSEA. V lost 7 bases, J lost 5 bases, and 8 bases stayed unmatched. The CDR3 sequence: CSATGGVETGELFF. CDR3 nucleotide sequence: TGCAGCGCCACAGGGGGCGTGGAGACCGGGGAGCTGTTTTTT.

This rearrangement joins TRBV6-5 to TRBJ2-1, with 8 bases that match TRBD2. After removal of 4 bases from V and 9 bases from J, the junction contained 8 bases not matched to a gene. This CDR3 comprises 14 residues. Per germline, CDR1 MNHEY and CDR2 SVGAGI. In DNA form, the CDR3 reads TGTGCCAGCAGTTCGGGACTAGTCGTAGCTGAGCAGTTCTTC. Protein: CASSSGLVVAEQFF.

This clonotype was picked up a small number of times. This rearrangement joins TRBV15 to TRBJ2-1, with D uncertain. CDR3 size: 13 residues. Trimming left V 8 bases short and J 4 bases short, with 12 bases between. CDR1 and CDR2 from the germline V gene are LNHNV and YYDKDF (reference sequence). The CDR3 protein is CATQQADYNEQFF. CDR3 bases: TGTGCCACCCAGCAGGCGGATTACAATGAGCAGTTCTTC.

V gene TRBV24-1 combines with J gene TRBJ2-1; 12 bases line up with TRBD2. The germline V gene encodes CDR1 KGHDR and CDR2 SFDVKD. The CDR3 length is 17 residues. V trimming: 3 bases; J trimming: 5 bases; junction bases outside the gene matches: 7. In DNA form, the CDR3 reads TGTGCCACCAGTGATATGACTAGCGGGGGATTAAACAATGAGCAGTTCTTC. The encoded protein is CATSDMTSGGLNNEQFF.

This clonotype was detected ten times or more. DNA for the CDR3: TGCAGCGTTGCCCCAGGCCCCGGGGAGCTGTTTTTT. Its translation: CSVAPGPGELFF. This rearrangement joins TRBV29-1 to TRBJ2-2; D is unresolved. CDR1 and CDR2 from the germline V gene are SQVTM and ANQGSEA. The CDR3 is 12 amino acids. V lost 4 bases to trimming and J lost 6 bases, with 9 bases between them.

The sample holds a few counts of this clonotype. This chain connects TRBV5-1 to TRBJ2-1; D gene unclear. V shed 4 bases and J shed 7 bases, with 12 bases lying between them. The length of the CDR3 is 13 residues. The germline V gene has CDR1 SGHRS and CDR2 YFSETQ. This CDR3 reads CASSTPGLNEQFF. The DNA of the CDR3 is TGCGCCAGCAGCACTCCGGGTCTTAATGAGCAGTTCTTC.

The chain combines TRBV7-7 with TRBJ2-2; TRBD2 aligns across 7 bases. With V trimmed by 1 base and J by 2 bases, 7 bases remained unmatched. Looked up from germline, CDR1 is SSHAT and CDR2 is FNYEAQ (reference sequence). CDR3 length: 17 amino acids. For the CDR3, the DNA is TGTGCCAGCAGCTTAGGGAATGCGGGAGTTAACACCGGGGAGCTGTTTTTT. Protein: CASSLGNAGVNTGELFF.

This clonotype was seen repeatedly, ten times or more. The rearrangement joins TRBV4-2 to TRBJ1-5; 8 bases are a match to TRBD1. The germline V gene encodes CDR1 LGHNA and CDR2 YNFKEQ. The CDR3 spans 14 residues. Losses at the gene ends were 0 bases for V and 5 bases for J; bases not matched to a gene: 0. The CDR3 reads CASSQETGDQPQHF. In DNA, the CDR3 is TGTGCCAGCAGCCAAGAGACAGGGGATCAGCCCCAGCATTTT.